This TCR beta chain comes out of a study of shared clonotypes between healthy human individuals (dated by TCRdb to the early 2020s). Looking at the study overall: The cohort comprised a couple of women and a few men aged 18 to 49 years. To estimate repertoire size and how much clonotypes are shared between individuals, the study performed deep sequencing of blood TCR repertoires from a few healthy adults. Between about 0.9 and 8.9 billion PBMCs per donor were obtained by leukapheresis. To increase sequencing depth and limit assay-specific biases, TCR repertoire library preparation and sequencing were carried out by different laboratories using diverse techniques. Here is what the overall study found, with its caveats: Sampling was restricted to blood, and TCR repertoires in tissue are likely to differ from TCR repertoires in blood. The genetic and exposure-history diversity represented was limited by the small number of donors. Based on pairwise subsampling, the degree of clonotype sharing among donors was expected to be affected by sequencing depth.

The donors were healthy, HIV-negative adults with no recently reported acute infections or vaccinations. Every donor was a Caucasian adult living in Nashville, Tennessee, USA. In the unsorted samples, 90 million to 100 million PBMCs were counted, and genomic DNA was extracted using the QIAamp DNA Blood Mini kit. Blood was obtained by leukapheresis, after which PBMCs were separated by Ficoll-Histopaque density gradient centrifugation and cryopreserved in liquid nitrogen vapor phase. The CDR3 runs 13 amino acids, cysteine and phenylalanine included. The only DNA kept is the CDR3, 39 bases in frame from the first base. Looking up the germline V gene (reference sequence) yields CDR1 LNHDA and CDR2 SQIVND. Unmatched junction bases come to 3, with V trimmed by 7 bases and J by 4 bases. Of note for this clone: No cognate antigen has been identified for it. Base qualities are not at hand, and no much larger clone is one base apart.

TCR CDR3 regions were amplified from genomic DNA by multiplex PCR using the deep immunoSEQ assay. Genomic DNA extracted from each cell subset was distributed evenly over all wells of several immunoSEQ 96-well plates, and each plate served as one replicate. For unsorted PBMC, each replicate PCR was loaded with about 300 ng genomic DNA, equivalent to tens of thousands of T cell genomes. Ten immunoSEQ deep assay plates were used to sequence the unsorted PBMC genomic DNA. Purified libraries were quantified with a Qubit 3.0 fluorometer, sized on a Bioanalyzer 2100, and re-quantified with the KAPA Library Quantification kit. Every immunoSEQ 96-well plate was sequenced on a separate single-read 150-cycle Illumina NextSeq 550 flow cell. Per the authors' processing: Because only junctional sequences without quality scores were contained in the immunoSEQ output, filtering matching that applied to full-length reads could not be performed. Sequences were annotated with PyIR, a Python wrapper for IgBLAST v1.9, and V/J genes and CDR3 were assigned using IMGT germline references. Reads were filtered out if the reads had weak V/J assignments (E-value above 1e-6), no CDR3, stop codons, out-of-frame junctions, or ambiguous translated residues. V3J clonotypes were defined by identical inferred V gene, J gene, and CDR3 amino acid sequence. To compute the percentage overlap between repertoires, the number of shared unique clonotypes was divided by the size of the smaller repertoire. Richness of each repertoire was evaluated using RTK rarefaction, the Chao1 estimator, and Recon v2.1 estimates of unobserved clonotypes. Held by TCRdb, this immuneACCESS table contains in-frame sequences only and omits some clones. Under half of the omission traces to an unresolved V gene where checked; the cause of the rest is unknown. The V and J calls and clone size were taken over from that table, and D and trimming were inferred from the DNA. In all, the sample holds around 500,000 clones, and roughly 80% of those were seen once. The ten largest account for about 12% of the sample.

The sequenced sample consisted of PBMCs. This sequence uses TRBV19 and TRBJ2-1; the junction holds 8 bases that match TRBD1. The receptor's source is a middle-aged woman in good health. Some clones in this sample may be carry-over from other donors' samples. CDR3 protein: CASMGTGYNEQFF. The DNA is TGTGCCAGTATGGGGACAGGATACAATGAGCAGTTCTTC.